The TCR beta chain described here comes from a study of cytotoxic CD8 clonotypes in ibrutinib-treated CLL. Looking at the study overall: Responses: roughly 25 partial, 2 complete; after median around 70 months, 14 stayed remitted, some twelve progressed. Study observations and caveats: Sampling schedules were unmatched across sustained-remission and progressing patients. Public clonotypes were uncommon and contracted or stayed stable on treatment. At ibrutinib response, clonality increased, and at progression it declined back toward baseline.

Note on this clone: What it binds is unknown.

Assay used: immunoSEQ multiplex PCR; TCRdb lists only in-frame clones, some missing. Of some 130,000 clones listed, 70% to 90% were seen once; the top ten hold roughly 1.9%. The receptor was isolated from a human donor with chronic lymphocytic leukemia. This specimen consisted of PBMCs, obtained after 24 months of ibrutinib treatment.

CDR3 amino acids: CAIHPGTEAFF. The CDR3 DNA sequence: TGTGCCATCCACCCAGGTACTGAAGCTTTCTTT. This sequence joins TRBV28 and TRBJ1-1; D not resolved. CDR3 length: 11 residues. The germline V and J ends were trimmed by 10 bases and 5 bases, with 11 bases remaining between them. Germline CDR1 MDHEN, CDR2 SYDVKM.